These 14 T cell receptor beta chains were all obtained from the same sample, sequenced in a study of beta chain features in type 1 diabetes. The sequenced template was cDNA made from the entire isolated RNA. This table comes from immunoSEQ multiplex PCR, and its TCRdb copy is limited to in-frame clones, with some not included. The data show around 290,000 clones, around 7.3% seen once. The source material was central memory CD4+ T cells from blood. These receptors were obtained from a woman between 18 and 29 years old in good health.

This clone was seen a handful of times. This chain connects TRBV30 to TRBJ1-1, with D hard to call. Germline CDR1 and CDR2: GTSNPN and SVGIG (reference sequence). This CDR3 is 12 amino acids long. The V gene lost 1 base and the J gene lost 7 bases, with 10 bases spanning the gap. This CDR3 reads CAWSDYGIEAFF. The DNA of the CDR3 is TGTGCCTGGAGTGATTATGGGATTGAAGCTTTCTTT.

This clone showed up just a few times. V and J are TRBV28 and TRBJ2-5; D is perhaps TRBD2 (6 bases). Trimming stripped 9 bases from V and 2 bases from J, with 22 bases between. The germline gives CDR1 MDHEN, CDR2 SYDVKM. CDR3 size: 16 residues. CDR3 bases: TGTGCCAGTACCGCGGGGAAGGGCCATATTCAAGAGACCCAGTACTTC. Amino acids: CASTAGKGHIQETQYF. The full variable domain, in which reference TRBV28 and TRBJ2-5 provide the parts outside the CDR3, is DVKVTQSSRYLVKRTGEKVFLECVQDMDHENMFWYRQDPGLGLRLIYFSYDVKMKEKGDIPEGYSVSREKKERFSLILESASTNQTSMYLCASTAGKGHIQETQYFGPGTRLLVL.

This clone showed up just a few times. The CDR3 sequence is CASSAQAGTGGTGELFF. DNA for the CDR3: TGTGCCAGCAGCGCACAAGCCGGGACAGGGGGCACCGGGGAGCTGTTTTTT. The rearrangement links TRBV11-2 to TRBJ2-2, with 11 bases aligning to TRBD1. V was pared by 5 bases and J by 4 bases, with 9 bases of the junction left unmatched. CDR1 is SGHAT, CDR2 FQNNGV, per germline. The CDR3 has 17 residues.

The table lists this clone with a few counts. The gene calls are TRBV5-1 and TRBJ2-1, with 7 bases that match TRBD2. The CDR3 is 17 amino acids. Trimming cost V 4 bases and J 0 bases; bases outside gene matches: 10. Germline values: CDR1 SGHRS, CDR2 YFSETQ. CDR3 nucleotides: TGCGCCAGCAGCGAAAGCCTAGCGGTGAGCTCCTACAATGAGCAGTTCTTC. Translating it yields CASSESLAVSSYNEQFF.

This clone was seen more than once but under ten times. The genes are TRBV6-6 and TRBJ1-1; 7 bases map to TRBD1. Trimming took 7 bases from V and 4 from J; bases not matched to a gene: 9. Germline lookup yields CDR1 MNHNY and CDR2 SVGAGI (reference sequence). CDR3 length: 14 residues. CDR3 in amino acids: CASKRQGLSTEAFF. CDR3 nucleotides: TGTGCCAGCAAAAGACAGGGTCTGAGCACTGAAGCTTTCTTT.

This clone was recorded many times. The DNA for the CDR3 is TGCGCCAGCAGTCACACCGGGGAGCTGTTTTTT. The encoded protein is CASSHTGELFF. The chain employs TRBV23-1 and TRBJ2-2; no firm D call. TRBV23-1 is assigned to the ORF class and has an uncertain function. Trimming left V 3 bases short and J 4 bases short, with 0 bases between. CDR3 size: 11 residues.

This clone was seen repeatedly, ten times or more. The rearrangement links TRBV7-2 to TRBJ1-1; no clear D. V lost 2 bases, J lost 1 base, and 14 bases lay in between. Germline assignment: CDR1 SGHTA and CDR2 FQGNSA. The CDR3 is made up of 16 amino acids. CDR3 sequence: CASSLFPRRGNTEAFF. In DNA, the CDR3 is TGTGCCAGCAGCTTATTCCCCCGTCGAGGGAACACTGAAGCTTTCTTT.

The gene calls are TRBV19 and TRBJ1-4; a possible D gene is TRBD1 (6 bases). The CDR3 extends over 17 amino acids. V shed 3 bases and J shed 5 bases, with 19 bases lying between them. Germline loops: CDR1 LNHDA, CDR2 SQIVND (reference sequence). In nucleotides, the CDR3 is TGTGCCAGTAGTATCGAGACAGGCCTTGGGACGAATGAAAAACTGTTTTTT. Amino acid sequence: CASSIETGLGTNEKLFF. Filled out from reference TRBV19 and TRBJ1-4, the complete variable domain reads DGGITQSPKYLFRKEGQNVTLSCEQNLNHDAMYWYRQDPGQGLRLIYYSQIVNDFQKGDIAEGYSVSREKKESFPLTVTSAQKNPTAFYLCASSIETGLGTNEKLFFGSGTQLSVL.

Ten or more counts support this clone. Other DNA sequences in the same sample also yield this CDR3. The V call is TRBV5-1, the J call TRBJ2-5; the D is unclear. Trimming pared 0 bases from V and 5 bases from J, leaving 2 bases between. Germline CDR1 reads SGHRS; CDR2 reads YFSETQ. The CDR3 spans 11 residues. The CDR3 DNA reads as TGCGCCAGCAGCTTGGCGGAGACCCAGTACTTC. Amino acid sequence: CASSLAETQYF.

This clone was picked up a small number of times. The rearrangement joins TRBV6-5 to TRBJ1-4; TRBD1 matches 7 bases. CDR1 and CDR2 (germline): MNHEY, SVGAGI. The junction had 4 bases not matched to a gene; V was cut back by 2 bases and J by 7 bases. The CDR3 loop spans 14 amino acids. CDR3: CASSYHGQVEKLFF. The CDR3 nucleotides read TGTGCCAGCAGTTACCACGGACAGGTTGAAAAACTGTTTTTT.

This chain connects TRBV27 to TRBJ2-7; D call uncertain. The ends were cut back, 2 bases at V and 2 bases at J, with 13 bases in the middle. The CDR3 extends over 15 amino acids. Per germline, CDR1 MNHEY and CDR2 SMNVEV (reference sequence). CDR3 loop: CASSLKPGVTYEQYF. The CDR3 DNA follows: TGTGCCAGCAGTTTAAAGCCTGGAGTTACCTACGAGCAGTACTTC.

This clone has only a few counts. The rearrangement joins TRBV18 to TRBJ2-7; perhaps TRBD1 as D (6 bases). Between the trimmed V and J ends, which lost 4 bases and 4 bases, there was a span of 11 bases. In germline, CDR1 is KGHSH, CDR2 LQKENI. CDR3 size: 13 residues. The CDR3 DNA sequence: TGTGCCAGCTCACTTGCAGGGGATTACGAGCAGTACTTC. Residues: CASSLAGDYEQYF.

The V and J genes are TRBV18 and TRBJ2-3, with D possibly matching TRBD2 (5 bases). The V end was cut by 6 bases, the J end by 5 bases, with 9 bases between. Germline CDR1 and CDR2: KGHSH and LQKENI. The CDR3 has 12 amino acids. The chain's CDR3 is CASSQAEDTQYF. The DNA for the CDR3 is TGTGCCAGCTCGCAAGCGGAAGATACGCAGTATTTT.

The chain joins TRBV5-5 to TRBJ2-3; possibly TRBD1 or TRBD2 for D (5 bases each). V was cut by 6 bases and J by 6 bases, with 29 bases left in between. The germline CDR1 and CDR2 sequences are SGHKS and YYEKEE (reference sequence). The CDR3 spans 18 residues. The CDR3 bases are TGTGCCAGCAACCCCCCGGACGGGACGGGCTCACTGCGGGATACGCAGTATTTT. Residues: CASNPPDGTGSLRDTQYF.